This TCR beta chain was profiled in a study of T cells in Graves' hyperthyroidism and ophthalmopathy. This clonotype was found many times. The antigen is undetermined. The CDR3 runs to 13 residues. V was cut by 5 bases and J by 0 bases, with 7 bases left in between. The germline gives CDR1 MNHEY, CDR2 SVGEGT. What was amplified from RNA transcripts were TCR beta CDR3 regions. Primed by the HTBI set, a first-round RT-PCR was run on the TCR CDR3. TCRdb itself ran the multiplex PCR reads through MiXCR, one entry per CDR3 protein. The sample has hundreds of thousands of distinct CDR3 sequences; 15% to 17% are singletons. Study results and caveats: Blood samples included most of the expanded thyroid clonotypes exceeding 0.001.

The chain combines TRBV6-2 or TRBV6-3 with TRBJ1-2; maybe TRBD1 (5 bases). This TCR came from a woman between 18 and 30 years old with Graves' hyperthyroidism. Sequenced sample: blood. CDR3 DNA: TGTGCCAGCAGTCGGGACGCTAACTATGGCTACACCTTC. Residues: CASSRDANYGYTF.